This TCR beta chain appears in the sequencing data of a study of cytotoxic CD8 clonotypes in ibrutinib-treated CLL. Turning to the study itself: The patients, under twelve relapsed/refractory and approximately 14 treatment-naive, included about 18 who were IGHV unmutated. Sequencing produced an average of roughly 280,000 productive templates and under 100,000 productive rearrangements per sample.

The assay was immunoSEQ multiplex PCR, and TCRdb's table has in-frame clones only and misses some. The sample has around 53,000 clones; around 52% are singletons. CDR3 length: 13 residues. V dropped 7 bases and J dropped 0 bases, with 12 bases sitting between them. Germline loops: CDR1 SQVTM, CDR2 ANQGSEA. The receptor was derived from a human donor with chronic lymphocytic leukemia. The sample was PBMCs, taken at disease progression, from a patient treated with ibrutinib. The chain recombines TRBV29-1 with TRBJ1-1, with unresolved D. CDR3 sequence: CSGLAVMNTEAFF. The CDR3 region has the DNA TGCAGCGGCCTAGCAGTCATGAACACTGAAGCTTTCTTT.